These 32 T cell receptor beta chains were sequenced from one sample in a study of blood T cell repertoires in COVID-19. Assay used: immunoSEQ multiplex PCR; TCRdb lists only in-frame clones, some missing. The sample lists roughly 200,000 clones; 83% were seen once. Sequencing was carried out using peripheral blood. Every receptor here comes from a woman aged 25 to 39 with COVID-19, enrolled during active disease.

J is TRBJ2-1 and V is TRBV7-9; perhaps TRBD1 as D (6 bases). CDR3 length equals 16 residues. The V and J ends lost 0 bases and 0 bases respectively, with 9 bases between them. Germline V gives CDR1 SEHNR, CDR2 FQNEAQ (reference sequence). The CDR3 DNA follows: TGTGCCAGCAGCTTAGCCGCCAGGGGCTCCTACAATGAGCAGTTCTTC. Its translation is CASSLAARGSYNEQFF.

This clone was observed a few times. The chain combines TRBV7-2 with TRBJ2-1; 14 bases are shared with TRBD2. Germline CDR1 is SGHTA and CDR2 is FQGNSA. Germline trimming cut 2 bases from V and 4 bases from J; bases unmatched to any gene: 4. This CDR3 is 17 amino acids long. Here the CDR3 DNA reads TGTGCCAGCAGCTTACGGGGACTAGCGGGAGAGTACAATGAGCAGTTCTTC. Encoded protein: CASSLRGLAGEYNEQFF. Using reference TRBV7-2 and TRBJ2-1 for the parts outside the CDR3, the full variable domain is GAGVSQSPSNKVTEKGKDVELRCDPISGHTALYWYRQSLGQGLEFLIYFQGNSAPDKSGLPSDRFSAERTGGSVSTLTIQRTQQEDSAVYLCASSLRGLAGEYNEQFFGPGTRLTVL.

The chain carries TRBV5-1 and TRBJ2-5; D may be TRBD2 (6 bases). The CDR3 extends over 16 amino acids. Trimming took off 0 bases at V and 5 bases at J, with 17 bases between the two ends. Germline CDR1 reads SGHRS; CDR2 reads YFSETQ. CDR3 in DNA: TGCGCCAGCAGCTTGGCCCCCCCCAGGGCGGGGGAGACCCAGTACTTC. Translated: CASSLAPPRAGETQYF. Variable domain in full (rest from reference TRBV5-1 and TRBJ2-5): KAGVTQTPRYLIKTRGQQVTLSCSPISGHRSVSWYQQTPGQGLQFLFEYFSETQRNKGNFPGRFSGRQFSNSRSEMNVSTLELGDSALYLCASSLAPPRAGETQYFGPGTRLLVL.

CDR3 residues: CASKRGQGPNYGYTF. CDR3 nucleotide sequence: TGTGCCAGTAAAAGAGGACAGGGGCCAAACTATGGCTACACCTTC. This rearrangement joins TRBV19 to TRBJ1-2; 9 bases are a match to TRBD1. Germline-derived CDR1 and CDR2 are LNHDA and SQIVND (reference sequence). CDR3 size: 15 residues. Trimming cost V 7 bases and J 2 bases; bases outside gene matches: 8.

This chain links TRBV10-3 with TRBJ1-4, with D uncertain. CDR3 length equals 13 residues. Trimming left V 2 bases short and J 5 bases short, with 6 bases between. Per the germline V gene, CDR1 is ENHRY and CDR2 is SYGVKD. DNA of the CDR3: TGTGCCATCAGTGAGGGAGGGAATGAAAAACTGTTTTTT. Translation: CAISEGGNEKLFF.

This chain joins TRBV28 and TRBJ1-2; D is possibly TRBD1 (6 bases). Germline V CDR1 and CDR2: MDHEN, SYDVKM. The V gene lost 5 bases and the J gene lost 3 bases, with 13 bases spanning the gap. This CDR3 has 14 residues. Written as DNA, the CDR3 is TGTGCCAGCAGTGGATCTACAGGGCACTATGGCTACACCTTC. It encodes CASSGSTGHYGYTF.

V is TRBV6-6 and J is TRBJ1-5, with a possible D match to TRBD1 (5 bases). The germline V and J ends were trimmed by 6 bases and 1 base, with 13 bases remaining between them. The CDR3 has 15 amino acids. The germline gives CDR1 MNHNY, CDR2 SVGAGI (reference sequence). For the CDR3, the DNA is TGTGCCAGCAGGTGGGGGGACGGGAGCAATCAGCCCCAGCATTTT. This codes for CASRWGDGSNQPQHF.

This clone was detected only once. The chain has TRBV25-1 and TRBJ1-2; 9 positions agree with TRBD1. CDR1 and CDR2 (germline): MGHDK, SYGVNS. V lost 7 bases, J lost 5 bases, and 5 bases stayed unmatched. CDR3 length: 13 residues. The chain's CDR3 is CASKQGQGYGYTF. CDR3 DNA: TGTGCCAGCAAGCAAGGACAGGGGTATGGCTACACCTTC.

This chain links TRBV28 with TRBJ2-7; 8 bases align to TRBD2. With 4 bases clipped from V and 3 bases from J, the junction kept 11 bases outside the gene matches. This CDR3 has 16 residues. Germline assignment: CDR1 MDHEN and CDR2 SYDVKM. CDR3 loop: CASSSPVAGGLYEQYF. In nucleotides, the CDR3 is TGTGCCAGCAGTTCCCCGGTTGCGGGGGGTCTCTACGAGCAGTACTTC.

This chain uses TRBV5-4 with TRBJ1-1; possibly TRBD1 for D (6 bases). Trimming took off 5 bases at V and 7 bases at J, with 15 bases between the two ends. This CDR3 region has 13 residues. Germline CDR1 SGHNT, CDR2 YYREEE (reference sequence). CDR3: CASSLQGEGEAFF. As DNA, the CDR3 is TGTGCCAGCAGTCTACAGGGAGAAGGTGAAGCTTTCTTT.

The chain combines TRBV3-1 (or the pseudogene TRBV3-2) with TRBJ1-5; D gene uncertain. CDR3 length equals 13 residues. From germline, CDR1 is LGHDT and CDR2 YNNKEL (reference sequence). Trimming removed 5 bases from V and 4 bases from J, with 9 bases in between. CDR3 amino acids: CASSLRGNQPQHF. CDR3 coding DNA: TGTGCCAGCAGCTTAAGAGGGAATCAGCCCCAGCATTTT.

The chain joins TRBV19 to TRBJ1-1, with TRBD1 matching 7 bases. V lost 5 bases and J lost 0; bases outside the gene matches: 15. The CDR3 has 18 residues. Germline assignment: CDR1 LNHDA and CDR2 SQIVND (reference sequence). CDR3: CASSPGEKTGLMNTEAFF. DNA of the CDR3: TGTGCCAGTAGTCCTGGGGAAAAGACAGGGCTTATGAACACTGAAGCTTTCTTT. Looking up the rest from reference TRBV19 and TRBJ1-1 gives the full variable domain: DGGITQSPKYLFRKEGQNVTLSCEQNLNHDAMYWYRQDPGQGLRLIYYSQIVNDFQKGDIAEGYSVSREKKESFPLTVTSAQKNPTAFYLCASSPGEKTGLMNTEAFFGQGTRLTVV.

The rearrangement joins TRBV27 to TRBJ2-7; 8 bases align to TRBD1. The germline V gene has CDR1 MNHEY and CDR2 SMNVEV (reference sequence). The CDR3 runs to 14 residues. The trim removed 4 bases at V and 3 bases at J, leaving 5 bases unmatched. CDR3 nucleotides: TGTGCCAGCAGTTCCCGGACAGGGTACTACGAGCAGTACTTC. Translating gives CASSSRTGYYEQYF.

The V and J genes are TRBV5-1 and TRBJ1-3; no clear D. This CDR3 contains 13 residues. V gave up 3 bases and J gave up 0 bases, with 4 bases separating them. Germline V gene data show CDR1 as SGHRS and CDR2 as YFSETQ. The CDR3 region is CASSSLSGNTIYF. The CDR3 bases are TGCGCCAGCAGCTCCCTCTCTGGAAACACCATATATTTT.

The chain uses TRBV28 and TRBJ1-1; 9 positions agree with TRBD1. The CDR3 covers 14 residues. Germline CDR1 reads MDHEN; CDR2 reads SYDVKM. The J segment lost 6 bases and the V segment lost 3 bases, leaving 5 bases of the junction unmatched. In DNA form, the CDR3 reads TGTGCCAGCAGTTTCTACAGGGGGCCCGCTGAAGCTTTCTTT. Residues: CASSFYRGPAEAFF.

This clone was seen a handful of times. V gene TRBV5-1 combines with J gene TRBJ1-2; 7 positions match TRBD1. Germline V gene sequence: CDR1 SGHRS, CDR2 YFSETQ. This CDR3 is built from 13 residues. J lost 13 bases, V lost 3 bases, and 12 bases had no gene match. In DNA form, the CDR3 reads TGCGCCAGCAGCTCCGAATTACAGGGGAAAGGCACCTTC. It is translated as CASSSELQGKGTF.

This clone came up once. This chain joins TRBV5-6 and TRBJ1-5; 9 nucleotides agree with TRBD1. CDR1 SGHDT and CDR2 YYEEEE come from the germline V gene. There are 16 residues in the CDR3. The V gene end was trimmed by 6 bases and the J gene end by 7 bases; junction bases not matched to a gene: 14. The CDR3 region has the DNA TGTGCCAGCACCACCTGGGGTTTGACAGGGGGGCAGCCCCAGCATTTT. It yields the protein CASTTWGLTGGQPQHF.

The chain is built from TRBV7-2 and TRBJ2-7, with TRBD2 matching 7 bases. V trimming: 2 bases; J trimming: 7 bases; junction bases outside the gene matches: 5. Germline values: CDR1 SGHTA, CDR2 FQGNSA. The CDR3 is 13 amino acids. In DNA form, the CDR3 reads TGTGCCAGCAGCTTAACGGGGGAGGGTGAGCAGTACTTC. It translates to CASSLTGEGEQYF.

The CDR3 sequence: CASSWRDSYNEQFF. The CDR3, as DNA: TGTGCCAGCAGCTGGCGGGACAGCTACAATGAGCAGTTCTTC. The J gene is TRBJ2-1, the V gene TRBV5-5, with a weak D call TRBD1 (7 bases). Germline V gives CDR1 SGHKS, CDR2 YYEKEE (reference sequence). The CDR3 runs to 14 residues. Trimming left V 3 bases short and J 3 bases short, with 10 bases between.

This clone came up a few times. V is TRBV7-2 and J is TRBJ2-3; the match to TRBD2 covers 7 bases. V shed 5 bases, J shed 2 bases, and the junction held 16 bases outside the gene matches. Germline V CDR1 and CDR2: SGHTA, FQGNSA. The CDR3 has 18 residues. In DNA, the CDR3 is TGTGCCAGCAGCCCAGGATTAGGGGAGGGCCGGTCCACAGATACGCAGTATTTT. Encoded protein: CASSPGLGEGRSTDTQYF.

V is TRBV11-2 and J is TRBJ1-2; D call uncertain. CDR3 length: 14 amino acids. CDR1 SGHAT and CDR2 FQNNGV come from the germline V gene. Trimming removed 0 bases at V and 2 bases at J, with 7 bases between. Here the CDR3 reads CASSLEAGNYGYTF. As DNA, the CDR3 is TGTGCCAGCAGCTTAGAGGCGGGGAACTATGGCTACACCTTC.

The J gene is TRBJ2-2, the V gene TRBV6-4, with a weak D call TRBD2 (6 bases). CDR1 is MRHNA and CDR2 is SNTAGT in the germline V gene. Deletions cut 4 bases from V and 2 bases from J, with 11 bases between. This CDR3 spans 15 amino acids. The CDR3 nucleotides are TGTGCCAGCAGTGTGGAGGCGGGAAACACCGGGGAGCTGTTTTTT. This codes for CASSVEAGNTGELFF.

The chain couples TRBV11-3 to TRBJ2-3; 10 bases fit TRBD2. The CDR3 is made up of 16 amino acids. With 1 base clipped from V and 3 bases from J, the junction kept 4 bases outside the gene matches. Germline-derived CDR1 and CDR2 are SGHNT and YENEEA. Here the CDR3 DNA reads TGTGCCAGCAGCTTAGGAGCGGGGGGGATAACAGATACGCAGTATTTT. Residues: CASSLGAGGITDTQYF.

This chain uses TRBV19 with TRBJ1-2, with D unclear. The CDR3 is 13 amino acids. V was shortened by 6 bases and J by 4 bases, with 12 bases between the two germline ends. Germline V gene sequence: CDR1 LNHDA, CDR2 SQIVND (reference sequence). CDR3: CASRFLGGYGYTF. The CDR3 DNA reads as TGTGCCAGTAGATTCCTCGGTGGCTATGGCTACACCTTC.

The CDR3 DNA reads as TGCAGTGCTAGTCTCAGCGGGAGGGCGTACGAGCAGTACTTC. Encoded protein: CSASLSGRAYEQYF. The rearrangement uses TRBV20-1 and TRBJ2-7; 10 bases agree with TRBD2. This CDR3 contains 14 residues. V gave up 3 bases and J gave up 4 bases; unmatched junction bases: 6. Germline V gene sequence: CDR1 DFQATT, CDR2 SNEGSKA (reference sequence).

V is TRBV28 and J is TRBJ1-2; D gene ambiguous. The CDR3 runs 15 residues. V was clipped by 7 bases and J by 4 bases, with 19 bases between them. Per germline, CDR1 MDHEN and CDR2 SYDVKM. The CDR3 DNA is TGTGCCAGCACCCAAAGCGGTGGCAGGACCTATGGCTACACCTTC. It is translated as CASTQSGGRTYGYTF.

This clone was found a few times. This rearrangement joins TRBV23-1 to TRBJ2-7, with a weak D call TRBD1 (6 bases). TRBV23-1 is placed among ORFs of uncertain function. Trimming took 5 bases from V and 4 from J, leaving 18 bases between them. The CDR3 consists of 15 residues. The CDR3, as DNA: TGCGCCAGCAGTTTCGGCAGGGGCGCGGCATACGAGCAGTACTTC. This translates into CASSFGRGAAYEQYF.

The V call is TRBV7-9, the J call TRBJ2-1, with TRBD2 identical over 9 bases. Losses at the gene ends were 2 bases for V and 6 bases for J; bases not matched to a gene: 5. The CDR3 extends over 15 amino acids. Germline V CDR1 and CDR2: SEHNR, FQNEAQ (reference sequence). This CDR3 reads CASSLSETSGNEQFF. The CDR3, as DNA: TGTGCCAGCAGCTTATCCGAGACTAGCGGCAATGAGCAGTTCTTC. Together with reference TRBV7-9 and TRBJ2-1, the CDR3 gives the full variable domain: DTGVSQNPRHKITKRGQNVTFRCDPISEHNRLYWYRQTLGQGPEFLTYFQNEAQLEKSRLLSDRFSAERPKGSFSTLEIQRTEQGDSAMYLCASSLSETSGNEQFFGPGTRLTVL.

J is TRBJ2-3 and V is TRBV5-1; TRBD1 aligns across 11 bases. Looked up from germline, CDR1 is SGHRS and CDR2 is YFSETQ. The CDR3 sequence is 15 residues long. V lost 4 bases and J lost 4; bases outside the gene matches: 5. CDR3 nucleotides: TGCGCCAGCAGCGTACGGACAGGGGGCCCAGATACGCAGTATTTT. It is translated as CASSVRTGGPDTQYF.

The V gene is TRBV9, the J gene TRBJ1-1; 7 bases are a match to TRBD1. Germline assignment: CDR1 SGDLS and CDR2 YYNGEE. This CDR3 has 13 amino acids. The trim removed 3 bases at V and 5 bases at J, leaving 4 bases unmatched. This CDR3 reads CASSETGRTEAFF. The CDR3 DNA sequence: TGTGCCAGCAGCGAGACAGGGCGGACTGAAGCTTTCTTT.

This rearrangement joins TRBV7-2 to TRBJ2-3, with TRBD2 matching 9 bases. The germline gives CDR1 SGHTA, CDR2 FQGNSA. V trimming: 5 bases; J trimming: 3 bases; junction bases outside the gene matches: 6. CDR3 size: 15 residues. CDR3 in amino acids: CASSLTSGATDTQYF. The DNA of the CDR3 is TGTGCCAGCAGCCTGACTAGCGGAGCTACAGATACGCAGTATTTT.

This clone was recorded a few times. The rearrangement links TRBV9 to TRBJ2-7; 13 nucleotides match TRBD2. Germline lookup yields CDR1 SGDLS and CDR2 YYNGEE. Trimming took 3 bases from V and 9 from J; bases not matched to a gene: 6. CDR3 size: 14 residues. DNA of the CDR3: TGTGCCAGCAGCGCGGGACTAGCGGGACATGTGCAGTACTTC. This sequence encodes CASSAGLAGHVQYF.